This TCR beta chain derives from a study of identical twins. TCRdb re-called the 5' RACE reads through MiXCR, storing one row per CDR3 protein. The sample holds approximately 620,000 distinct CDR3 sequences, more than 6.5% seen once. The CDR3 has 12 amino acids. V was cut by 5 bases and J by 6 bases, with 12 bases left in between. From germline, CDR1 is SQVTM and CDR2 ANQGSEA. Overall study results and limits: The study drew conclusions from cross-sectional statistical analysis, not from following the same donors.

This clonotype came up a few times. Its antigen is not identified. These data were also reused for a study on yellow fever vaccine responses in identical twins.

Sequencing input: PBMCs. The sequence came from a woman in her late teens or twenties in good health. V and J are TRBV29-1 and TRBJ2-3, with D perhaps TRBD1 or TRBD2 (7 bases each). As DNA, the CDR3 is TGCAGCGTTCAGGGGGGGCCGGATACGCAGTATTTT. Amino acid sequence: CSVQGGPDTQYF.